This TCR beta chain stems from a study of tumor and adjacent non-tumor tissue in lung cancer. Findings and caveats of the study: Tumor repertoires had a smaller top 100 clone share than normal lung. Tumor tissue had significantly higher TCR diversity than normal lung.

The template was RNA from unsorted bulk tissue. The library came from three nested PCR rounds adapted from ARM-PCR protocols. In TCRdb, the multiplex PCR reads were re-called with MiXCR into one record per CDR3 protein. The table has some 200,000 distinct CDR3 sequences, about 71% seen once; the top ten hold around 27%. In regard to this clonotype: Its antigen is currently unknown. A much bigger clone sits one base away, suggesting this may be a read error.

The V gene lost 6 bases and the J gene lost 5 bases, with 19 bases spanning the gap. The germline V gene has CDR1 DFQATT and CDR2 SNEGSKA (reference sequence). This CDR3 contains 14 residues. Sequencing was carried out using lung tumor tissue. The sequence derives from a man aged 55-75 years with non-small cell lung cancer. This chain connects TRBV20-1 to TRBJ1-1; tentative D call: TRBD1 (5 bases). The CDR3 loop is CSALELRGWTEAFF. In nucleotides, the CDR3 is TGCAGTGCGTTAGAGTTGCGGGGGTGGACTGAAGCTTTCTTT.